This TCR beta chain derives from a study of PD-1 blockade in classical Hodgkin lymphoma. Overall study findings and caveats: Complete responders' baseline diversity resembled that of newly diagnosed patients.

The CDR3 loop spans 19 amino acids. The trim removed 4 bases at V and 0 bases at J, leaving 10 bases unmatched. In germline, CDR1 is LNHDA, CDR2 SQIVND (reference sequence). Clones were sequenced by immunoSEQ multiplex PCR, and TCRdb holds only the in-frame ones, with some missing. The sample lists 35,000 to 50,000 clones; 55% to 80% were seen once. On this clone itself: What it binds is not known.

Time point of the sample: cycle 4 day 1 (C4D1), after more than five weeks of nivolumab. Autologous stem cell transplantation was followed by relapse in every patient, and brentuximab vedotin exposure varied. The starting material was peripheral blood mononuclear cells (PBMCs), obtained before the fourth cycle of nivolumab. This TCR was recovered from a human donor with classical Hodgkin lymphoma. The rearrangement links TRBV19 to TRBJ2-4; TRBD2 aligns across 12 bases. CDR3 sequence reads: CASSTGLAGTPLAKNIQYF. The CDR3 region has the DNA TGTGCCAGTAGTACAGGACTAGCGGGAACTCCACTAGCCAAAAACATTCAGTACTTC.